A selection of T cell receptor beta chains follows, all from one sample in a study of T cell responses to AZD1222 COVID-19 vaccine. Clones were sequenced by immunoSEQ multiplex PCR, and TCRdb holds only the in-frame ones, with some missing. The repertoire holds 100,000 to 150,000 clones, with 75% to 90% as singletons. This material consisted of peripheral blood, taken on day 0 of AZD1222 vaccination. These TCRs come from an adult in good health. Both conserved end residues are part of each CDR3.

V: TRBV6-2/TRBV6-3
CDR3: CASSYVRGAGVSYEQYF

V: TRBV3-1/TRBV3-2
CDR3: CASSQTPPDRGYEQYF

V: TRBV28
CDR3: CASSLQAGANVLTF

V: TRBV29-1
CDR3: CSVDTSGRDTQYF

V: TRBV19
CDR3: CASSRGWGNQPQHF

V: TRBV5-1
CDR3: CASSGGPTGMNTEAFF

V: TRBV9
CDR3: CASRAGTLNTGELFF

V: TRBV11-3
CDR3: CASSLNPGNYEQYF

V: TRBV29-1
CDR3: CSVTTGADMPYEQYF

V: TRBV27
CDR3: CASSLSTGRNQPQHF

V: TRBV2
CDR3: CASSESRDRNTEAFF

V: TRBV28
CDR3: CASSQWTSGGSYEQYF

V: TRBV30
CDR3: CAWSVVTSNPGELFF

V: TRBV3-1/TRBV3-2
CDR3: CASSSRQGPTYNSPLHF

V: TRBV18
CDR3: CASSSGRHNYGYTF

V: TRBV5-4
CDR3: CASSWETVMNTEAFF

V: TRBV28
CDR3: CASSRSGTSGRVDGYTF

V: TRBV5-1
CDR3: CASSSAGQAFSPLHF

V: TRBV19
CDR3: CASSEGTAYSNQPQHF

V: TRBV3-1/TRBV3-2
CDR3: CASSLLAGTTGELFF

V: TRBV19
CDR3: CASRPQTGLYEQYF

V: TRBV4-3
CDR3: CASSQDKGRGGEQYF

V: TRBV19
CDR3: CASSRDSYSYEQYF

V: TRBV27
CDR3: CASRRTENRAEAFF

V: TRBV5-1
CDR3: CASSFIAGAPGELFF

V: TRBV4-2
CDR3: CASSQDRGQPQHF

V: TRBV5-4
CDR3: CASSLAGGGEKLFF